Reported below is one T cell receptor beta chain. Per the study methods: Researchers report that nucleated cell counts were estimated from reference gene primer amplification. Measured with immunoSEQ multiplex PCR; TCRdb has only the in-frame clones, and not every one. The DNA was the basis for D and trimming; V, J and clone size are from that table. The table lists some 500,000 clones, 70% to 90% of them singletons. The study drew participants aged roughly 18 to 95 years from approximately 23 US areas. Participants had their cohort set by participant-reported clinical history. This sample is drawn from a study of blood T cell repertoires in COVID-19. This TCR derives from a middle-aged woman who had recovered from COVID-19. The sequencing sample was made of PBMCs or T cells enriched from blood (not recorded which).

This chain's CDR3 is CASRAGTDYTGELFF. CDR3 DNA sequence: TGTGCCAGCAGGGCTGGGACTGACTACACCGGGGAGCTGTTTTTT. This chain joins TRBV5-4 and TRBJ2-2, with D possibly being TRBD2 (6 bases). Germline-derived CDR1 and CDR2 are SGHNT and YYREEE (reference sequence). V was trimmed by 5 bases and J by 3 bases, leaving 14 bases between them. This CDR3 spans 15 amino acids.